A single sample gave rise to the 6 T cell receptor beta chains below, sequenced in a study of response to subunit inactivated influenza vaccine. TCRdb reprocessed the RT-PCR reads via MiXCR and lists one record per CDR3 protein. Found here are around 790,000 distinct CDR3 sequences, about 20% of them singletons; the top ten hold about 9.4%. Sample: PBMCs from blood, taken roughly 5 days after vaccination. These receptors were obtained from a man aged 45-60 years who received an inactivated influenza vaccine.

CDR3 residues: CASSLAGSYNSPLHF. As DNA, the CDR3 is TGTGCCAGCAGCTTGGCAGGGAGTTATAATTCACCCCTCCACTTT. The V call is TRBV5-5, the J call TRBJ1-6; possible D gene TRBD1, 5 bases. The CDR3 runs 15 residues. Trimming stripped 0 bases from V and 4 bases from J, with 8 bases between. Germline CDR1 reads SGHKS; CDR2 reads YYEKEE (reference sequence).

A note on this clonotype: A read error may produce the germline difference seen at one junction end. V usage is TRBV7-2 and J usage is TRBJ2-2; 12 nucleotides align to TRBD2. The CDR3 covers 16 residues. Germline-derived CDR1 and CDR2 are SGHTA and FQGNSA. Written as DNA, the CDR3 is TGTGCCAGCAGTTCCGGACTAGCGGGACCCACCGGGGAGCTGTGTTTT. It yields the protein CASSSGLAGPTGELCF.

CDR3 region: CASSLLVGGSYNEQFF. CDR3 DNA: TGTGCCAGCAGTTTATTGGTGGGGGGCTCCTACAATGAGCAGTTCTTC. The chain links TRBV27 to TRBJ2-1; tentative D call: TRBD2 (6 bases). Germline V CDR1 and CDR2: MNHEY, SMNVEV (reference sequence). V lost 1 base to trimming and J lost 0 bases, with 10 bases between them. The CDR3 runs to 16 residues.

This clonotype was observed a handful of times. The gene calls are TRBV7-2 and TRBJ2-4; 9 nucleotides match TRBD2. Trimming cost V 2 bases and J 0 bases; bases outside gene matches: 5. Germline V gives CDR1 SGHTA, CDR2 FQGNSA. The CDR3 has 17 amino acids. As DNA, the CDR3 is TGTGCCAGCAGCTTAACTCCGGGACTAGCAGCCAAAAACATTCAGTACTTC. It codes for CASSLTPGLAAKNIQYF.

The V gene is TRBV9, the J gene TRBJ2-3; a possible D gene is TRBD1 (5 bases). CDR3 length equals 16 residues. The germline V gene has CDR1 SGDLS and CDR2 YYNGEE. Trimming took 0 bases from V and 2 from J, leaving 13 bases between them. DNA for the CDR3: TGTGCCAGCAGCGTAGAAGGCAGGGCACCCACAGATACGCAGTATTTT. It translates to CASSVEGRAPTDTQYF.

The chain recombines TRBV20-1 with TRBJ2-5, with TRBD2 matching over 11 bases. Germline V CDR1 and CDR2: DFQATT, SNEGSKA (reference sequence). J lost 4 bases, V lost 5 bases, and 6 bases had no gene match. The CDR3 covers 14 residues. In DNA form, the CDR3 reads TGCAGTGCTCAACTAGCGGGAGTAGGAGAGACCCAGTACTTC. This codes for CSAQLAGVGETQYF.